This T cell receptor (beta chain) was documented in a study of shared clonotypes between healthy human individuals (dated by TCRdb to 2019 to 2021). About the full investigation: A few men and two women, aged 18 to 49 years, made up the cohort. Libraries were prepared and TCR repertoires were sequenced by different laboratories using diverse techniques, in order to increase sequencing depth and limit assay-specific biases. Between about 0.85 and 9.5 billion PBMCs per donor were obtained by leukapheresis. The study deeply sequenced blood TCR repertoires of several healthy adults to estimate repertoire size and the extent of clonotype sharing between individuals. For each donor, three plates each were used for CD4 naive and CD4 memory, two plates were used for CD8 naive, and one plate was used for CD8 memory.

The donors were healthy, HIV-negative adults with no recently reported acute infections or vaccinations. Every donor was a Caucasian adult residing in Nashville, Tennessee, USA. CD8 memory samples consisted of magnetically selected CD45RO+ cells combined with CCR7-negative CD45RA+ effector memory (TemRA) cells. Blood was obtained by leukapheresis, after which PBMCs were separated by Ficoll-Histopaque density gradient centrifugation and cryopreserved in liquid nitrogen vapor phase. Analytical flow cytometry was used to check the purity and quantity of every magnetically sorted T cell population. Genomic DNA was isolated from each sorted fraction and quantified by UV absorbance on a Nanodrop 2000c. Using the deep immunoSEQ assay, multiplex PCR amplified TCR CDR3 regions from genomic DNA. Extracted genomic DNA from each cell subset was distributed evenly across all wells of several immunoSEQ 96-well plates, and each plate was treated as a replicate. For sorted subsets, each replicate PCR was loaded with approximately 0.2 ug genomic DNA, equivalent to 25,000 to 35,000 T cell genomes. Purified libraries were quantified with a Qubit 3.0 fluorometer, sized on a Bioanalyzer 2100, and re-quantified with the KAPA Library Quantification kit. Every immunoSEQ 96-well plate was sequenced on a dedicated single-read 150-cycle Illumina NextSeq 550 flow cell. In the authors' own workflow: Because only junctional sequences without quality scores were contained in the immunoSEQ output, filtering matching that applied to full-length reads could not be performed. To assign V/J genes and CDR3, sequences were annotated using PyIR, a Python wrapper for IgBLAST v1.9, with IMGT germline references. Reads were filtered out if the reads had weak V/J assignments (E-value above 1e-6), no CDR3, stop codons, out-of-frame junctions, or ambiguous translated residues. V3J clonotypes were defined as sequences sharing the same inferred V gene, J gene, and CDR3 amino acid sequence. The percentage overlap between two repertoires was calculated by dividing the number of shared unique clonotypes by the size of the smaller repertoire. RTK rarefaction, the Chao1 estimator, and Recon v2.1 estimates of unobserved clonotypes were used to assess repertoire richness. For all TCRbeta clonotypes obtained by the gDNA method from a handful of donors, generation probabilities were computed with OLGA. TCRdb holds this immuneACCESS table with in-frame rearrangements only. Some clones are missing; in checked studies, unresolved V genes explain under half, and the rest has no known cause. D and trimming come from the DNA, and the V and J calls and clone size come from that table. The sample table holds roughly 720,000 clones, of which about nine tenths were seen once. The ten largest clones capture 34% of the sample.

Details on this clone: Its antigen is currently not known. The input lacks base qualities; no much larger clone sits a single base away.

Beyond this particular receptor, the publication reports: Pairwise subsampling led to the expectation that sequencing depth would affect the degree of clonotype sharing among donors. Larger estimated clonotype richness was generally found for naive subsets than for memory subsets. When several donors were compared, the shared fraction of clonotypes was around 5.1% for naive CD4, 3.5% to 4% for naive CD8, about 2.5% for memory CD4, and 0.4% for memory CD8. The genetic and exposure-history diversity represented was limited by the small number of donors. Compared with non-shared clonotypes, the clonotypes found in all four sorted-subset donors had higher generation probabilities. Rarefaction of sorted-subset datasets indicated incomplete sequencing despite the large sequencing depth. Sampling was restricted to blood, and TCR repertoires in tissue are likely to differ from TCR repertoires in blood.

The CDR3 contains 12 residues, cysteine and phenylalanine counted. Of all the DNA, just the CDR3 is kept, 36 bases in frame from base 1. V is shortened by 11 bases, J by 5 bases, and the region joining them spans 13 bases. Per the germline V gene, ENHRY is the CDR1 and SYGVKD is the CDR2. The clonotype comes from a man younger than 35 in good health. Some clones in this sample may be carry-over from other donors' samples. The chain joins TRBV10-3 to TRBJ2-1; the D match is possibly TRBD1 or TRBD2, with 5 bases aligned in each. The sequencing input was memory CD8+ T cells from PBMCs. Read against the paper, the sample's cell subset or site label means: CD45RO+ cells pooled with CCR7-negative TemRA cells. At the DNA level, the sequence is TGTGCCTCCTCGTGGGACGACAATGAGCAGTTCTTC. It translates as CASSWDDNEQFF.